Sequencing of this T cell receptor beta chain was carried out in a study of technical replicates of blood from a handful of donors. This CDR3 has 12 residues. Germline V gene data show CDR1 as MNHNY and CDR2 as SVGAGI (reference sequence). V was trimmed by 6 bases and J by 7 bases, leaving 11 bases between them. The method was immunoSEQ multiplex PCR; TCRdb's version includes in-frame clones alone and lacks a portion of them. The data hold more than 65,000 clones, with roughly 94% observed a single time. The origin of this receptor is a human donor in good health. Sequenced sample: T cells isolated from PBMCs. The rearrangement joins TRBV6-6 to TRBJ2-3, with D possibly TRBD2 on 5 matching bases. This chain's CDR3 is CASRSGGNTQYF. As DNA, the CDR3 is TGTGCCAGCAGGAGCGGTGGTAATACGCAGTATTTT.